The 9 T cell receptor beta chains reported below all come from one sample, sequenced in a study of vaccination effects on CD4 cells after COVID-19. Scientists isolated CD4+ T cells after a roughly 9-day culture period ended. The cohort was immunized with two doses of either the BNT162b2 or mRNA-1273 vaccine. These receptors have no identified antigens. Assay used: immunoSEQ multiplex PCR; TCRdb lists only in-frame clones, some missing. The data contain 37,000 or so clones, 65% to 75% of them singletons. Sequencing used CD4+ T cells from PBMCs cultured without peptide, obtained after COVID-19 vaccination. These TCRs come from a human donor who received a COVID-19 vaccine.

This clone was found many times. The CDR3 here is CASSQWDRSTYEQYF. The CDR3 DNA reads TGCGCCAGCAGTCAATGGGACAGGTCGACCTACGAGCAGTACTTC. The chain joins TRBV23-1 to TRBJ2-7, with TRBD1 matching 8 bases. TRBV23-1 is treated as an ORF (open reading frame) with a function not yet certain. This CDR3 contains 15 residues. J gave up 2 bases and V 1 base, and 4 bases lay outside the gene matches.

The chain joins TRBV11-3 to TRBJ1-3; 7 positions agree with TRBD1. Unmatched junction bases numbered 3, after V lost 3 bases and J lost 4 bases. The V gene's germline CDR1 is SGHNT and CDR2 YENEEA. The CDR3 runs to 14 residues. CDR3 coding DNA: TGTGCCAGCAGCTTCACAGGGGACGGAAACACCATATATTTT. This encodes CASSFTGDGNTIYF.

The chain uses TRBV5-1 and TRBJ2-3, with TRBD2 matching 9 bases. The junction had 6 bases not matched to a gene; V was cut back by 0 bases and J by 4 bases. The CDR3 loop spans 16 amino acids. CDR1 and CDR2 from the germline V gene are SGHRS and YFSETQ. The DNA of the CDR3 is TGCGCCAGCAGCTTGGCGGCTAGCGGGGCTGCAGATACGCAGTATTTT. Protein sequence: CASSLAASGAADTQYF.

The chain combines TRBV11-3 with TRBJ2-3, with D possibly being TRBD1 or TRBD2 (5 bases each). Germline V gene sequence: CDR1 SGHNT, CDR2 YENEEA. The CDR3 runs to 17 residues. The ends were cut back, 1 base at V and 3 bases at J, with 17 bases in the middle. The CDR3 region has the DNA TGTGCCAGCAGCTTAGGGGGGACGGCCCGTGGGACAGATACGCAGTATTTT. Amino acids: CASSLGGTARGTDTQYF.

J is TRBJ1-6 and V is TRBV6-4, with unresolved D. CDR3 length: 13 amino acids. Germline V gene lookup returns CDR1 MRHNA and CDR2 SNTAGT. V lost 2 bases, J lost 15 bases, and 14 bases lay in between. The chain's CDR3 is CASSDRAPGLLHF. CDR3 DNA: TGTGCCAGCAGTGACAGGGCCCCCGGGCTCCTCCACTTT.

The rearrangement links TRBV11-2 to TRBJ2-7; 8 positions agree with TRBD1. V lost 1 base to trimming and J lost 9 bases; unmatched junction nucleotides: 5. The V gene's germline CDR1 is SGHAT and CDR2 FQNNGV. The CDR3 runs 13 residues. The CDR3 loop is CASSLAGQDRQYF. The CDR3 DNA follows: TGTGCCAGCAGCTTAGCGGGACAGGATCGGCAGTACTTC.

J is TRBJ1-4 and V is TRBV5-1, with D tentatively TRBD1 (6 bases). The CDR3 runs 14 residues. V lost 0 bases, J lost 5 bases, and 8 bases lay in between. Germline-derived CDR1 and CDR2 are SGHRS and YFSETQ. This chain's CDR3 is CASSLAQGNEKLFF. As DNA, the CDR3 is TGCGCCAGCAGCTTGGCACAGGGAAATGAAAAACTGTTTTTT. The variable domain in full, with the rest retrieved from reference TRBV5-1 and TRBJ1-4, is KAGVTQTPRYLIKTRGQQVTLSCSPISGHRSVSWYQQTPGQGLQFLFEYFSETQRNKGNFPGRFSGRQFSNSRSEMNVSTLELGDSALYLCASSLAQGNEKLFFGSGTQLSVL.

This chain uses TRBV5-5 with TRBJ1-1; weak D call: TRBD1 (6 bases). The V end lost 1 base, the J end lost 6 bases, and 13 bases lay between the germline ends. The germline V gene encodes CDR1 SGHKS and CDR2 YYEKEE (reference sequence). There are 14 residues in the CDR3. The CDR3 spells CASSLRGRNSEAFF. DNA of the CDR3: TGTGCCAGCAGCTTGCGGGGGCGCAACTCTGAAGCTTTCTTT.

The V and J genes are TRBV6-6 and TRBJ2-1; maybe TRBD2 (6 bases). V was clipped by 7 bases and J by 4 bases, with 11 bases between them. This CDR3 is 13 amino acids long. Germline CDR1 and CDR2: MNHNY and SVGAGI (reference sequence). The CDR3 region is CASTTGTYNEQFF. The CDR3 nucleotides are TGTGCCAGCACTACTGGGACTTACAATGAGCAGTTCTTC.